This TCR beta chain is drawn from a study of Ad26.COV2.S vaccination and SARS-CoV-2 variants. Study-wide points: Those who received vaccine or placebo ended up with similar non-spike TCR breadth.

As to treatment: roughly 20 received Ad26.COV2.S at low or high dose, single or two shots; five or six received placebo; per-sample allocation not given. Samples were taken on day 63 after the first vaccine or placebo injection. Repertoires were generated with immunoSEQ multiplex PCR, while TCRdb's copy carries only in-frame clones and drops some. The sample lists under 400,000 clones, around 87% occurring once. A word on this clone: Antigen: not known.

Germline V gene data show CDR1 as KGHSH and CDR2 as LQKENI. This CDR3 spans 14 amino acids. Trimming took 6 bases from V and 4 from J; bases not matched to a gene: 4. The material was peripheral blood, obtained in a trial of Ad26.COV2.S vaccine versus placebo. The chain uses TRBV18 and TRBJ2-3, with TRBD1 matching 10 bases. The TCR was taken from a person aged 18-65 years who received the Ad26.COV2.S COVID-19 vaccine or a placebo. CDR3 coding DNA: TGTGCCAGCTCCCCCGGGACAGGGGCAGATACGCAGTATTTT. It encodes CASSPGTGADTQYF. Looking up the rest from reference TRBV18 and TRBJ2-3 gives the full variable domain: NAGVMQNPRHLVRRRGQEARLRCSPMKGHSHVYWYRQLPEEGLKFMVYLQKENIIDESGMPKERFSAEFPKEGPSILRIQQVVRGDSAAYFCASSPGTGADTQYFGPGTRLTVL.